Included here is one T cell receptor (beta chain) sequence, with context. The assay was immunoSEQ multiplex PCR, and TCRdb's table has in-frame clones only and misses some. The sample lists about 400,000 clones; roughly 90% were seen once. These data come from a study of blood T cell repertoires in COVID-19. CDR1 and CDR2 from the germline V gene are SGHDT and YYEEEE. Losses at the gene ends were 4 bases for V and 0 bases for J; bases not matched to a gene: 3. The length of the CDR3 is 15 residues. The chain links TRBV5-6 to TRBJ1-3; 8 nucleotides align to TRBD1. The specimen sequenced was PBMCs or T cells enriched from blood (not recorded which). This clonotype was obtained from a woman aged 25 to 45 with acute COVID-19. The CDR3 region has the DNA TGTGCCAGCAGCCTTACAGGGGGCTCTGGAAACACCATATATTTT. It translates to CASSLTGGSGNTIYF.